These 19 T cell receptor beta chains came from one sample sequenced in a study of T-cell memory formation after mild COVID-19. From the 5' RACE reads, TCRdb called clonotypes with MiXCR, one entry per CDR3 protein. The table shows some 330,000 distinct CDR3 sequences, with roughly 21% occurring only once. The sample comprised PBMCs or a T cell subset sorted from them (not recorded which). The receptors here all came from an adult woman who had mild COVID-19 (a few samples of this study predate the infection). Cell type and time point are not known.

DNA of the CDR3: TGTGCCAGCAGCCCAAATTTGAACACTGAAGCTTTCTTT. Translated, it gives CASSPNLNTEAFF. The rearrangement links TRBV7-3 to TRBJ1-1; D not resolved. V was pared by 5 bases and J by 0 bases, with 7 bases between. The CDR3 contains 13 residues. Germline V gene lookup returns CDR1 SGHTA and CDR2 FQGTGA.

The DNA of the CDR3 is TGTGCCAGCAGCATCACGGCGGAGGCGGGGCCCTACGAGCAGTACTTC. This translates into CASSITAEAGPYEQYF. The chain carries TRBV9 and TRBJ2-7; D possibly corresponds to TRBD2 (6 bases). Per the germline V gene, CDR1 is SGDLS and CDR2 is YYNGEE. This CDR3 is 16 amino acids long. The V and J ends lost 4 bases and 2 bases respectively, with 19 bases between them.

There are a few counts of this clonotype. The chain carries TRBV30 and TRBJ2-3, with D perhaps TRBD2 (6 bases). The V gene lost 0 bases and the J gene lost 0 bases, with 16 bases spanning the gap. Germline CDR1 reads GTSNPN; CDR2 reads SVGIG (reference sequence). The CDR3 sequence is 17 residues long. The CDR3 spells CAWSVLGGRASTDTQYF. The CDR3 DNA is TGTGCCTGGAGTGTACTTGGAGGGCGGGCTAGCACAGATACGCAGTATTTT.

The J gene is TRBJ2-7, the V gene TRBV4-3; TRBD1 matches 7 bases. The CDR3 runs to 16 residues. The J segment lost 0 bases and the V segment lost 0 bases, leaving 5 bases of the junction unmatched. Per the germline V gene, CDR1 is LGHNA and CDR2 is YSLEER. The CDR3 coding sequence is TGCGCCAGCAGCCAAGATTGGGACAGCAGCTCCTACGAGCAGTACTTC. It translates to CASSQDWDSSSYEQYF.

The J gene is TRBJ1-2, the V gene TRBV6-1, with D uncertain. The germline gives CDR1 MNHNS, CDR2 SASEGT. V was cut by 11 bases and J by 2 bases, with 9 bases left in between. CDR3 size: 11 residues. The CDR3 DNA follows: TGTGCCGTACAGAAAAACTATGGCTACACCTTC. Its translation: CAVQKNYGYTF.

This clonotype has more than one count but fewer than ten. The chain recombines TRBV5-1 with TRBJ1-6; a possible D gene is TRBD1 (6 bases). V lost 4 bases, J lost 0 bases, and 11 bases lay in between. Germline values: CDR1 SGHRS, CDR2 YFSETQ. This CDR3 contains 16 residues. The CDR3 loop is CASSPRQASYNSPLHF. The CDR3 DNA reads TGCGCCAGCAGCCCTAGACAGGCCTCCTATAATTCACCCCTCCACTTT.

The chain carries TRBV10-3 and TRBJ2-5; 10 nucleotides line up with TRBD1. From germline, CDR1 is ENHRY and CDR2 SYGVKD. V was pared by 5 bases and J by 2 bases, with 2 bases of the junction left unmatched. The CDR3 extends over 14 amino acids. The CDR3 spells CAISSGQGQETQYF. The DNA for the CDR3 is TGTGCCATCAGTTCGGGACAGGGGCAAGAGACCCAGTACTTC.

Only a few counts were recorded for this clonotype. V is TRBV7-2 and J is TRBJ1-5; 7 bases map to TRBD1. V shed 1 base, J shed 2 bases, and the junction held 11 bases outside the gene matches. The CDR3 has 18 amino acids. CDR1 and CDR2 from the germline V gene are SGHTA and FQGNSA. CDR3 loop: CASSLVPGQISGNQPQHF. CDR3 nucleotides: TGTGCCAGCAGCTTAGTGCCGGGACAGATTTCCGGCAATCAGCCCCAGCATTTT.

CDR3 residues: CSAPGQAPSDTQYF. The CDR3 DNA reads TGCAGTGCTCCAGGACAGGCCCCATCAGATACGCAGTATTTT. V usage is TRBV20-1 and J usage is TRBJ2-3, with 7 bases fitting TRBD1. Losses at the gene ends were 5 bases for V and 4 bases for J; bases not matched to a gene: 9. This CDR3 has 14 residues. Germline values: CDR1 DFQATT, CDR2 SNEGSKA (reference sequence).

This clonotype was observed a few times. The CDR3 DNA reads as TGTGCCAGCAGGCCCCTTTACAACACCGGGGAGCTGTTTTTT. This codes for CASRPLYNTGELFF. V is TRBV12-3 or TRBV12-4 and J is TRBJ2-2; D is unresolved. This CDR3 region has 14 residues. Between the trimmed V and J ends, which lost 6 bases and 2 bases, there was a span of 10 bases.

The chain has TRBV19 and TRBJ2-3, with 14 bases identical to TRBD2. This CDR3 is built from 15 residues. V shed 9 bases, J shed 4 bases, and the junction held 6 bases outside the gene matches. Germline V gives CDR1 LNHDA, CDR2 SQIVND (reference sequence). The CDR3 here is CASRTSGRWSDTQYF. The CDR3, as DNA: TGTGCCAGCAGGACTAGCGGGAGGTGGTCAGATACGCAGTATTTT.

This clonotype has just a few counts. The chain is built from TRBV12-3 or TRBV12-4 and TRBJ1-1, with TRBD1 matching over 11 bases. Germline trimming cut 5 bases from V and 4 bases from J; bases unmatched to any gene: 3. This CDR3 is built from 14 residues. CDR3 in DNA: TGTGCCAGCAGTGGAGGGACAGGGGGCACTGAAGCTTTCTTT. The encoded protein is CASSGGTGGTEAFF.

This chain joins TRBV30 and TRBJ2-3; TRBD2 matches at 7 bases. The CDR3 sequence is 15 residues long. Germline CDR1 and CDR2: GTSNPN and SVGIG (reference sequence). CDR3 sequence (DNA): TGTACCCATGTGCCGCGCGGGAGCCGAGGAGATACGCAGTATTTT. It codes for CTHVPRGSRGDTQYF.

This clonotype turned up a few times. The chain couples TRBV6-1 to TRBJ1-1; TRBD1 is a possible D gene (6 bases). The germline V gene has CDR1 MNHNS and CDR2 SASEGT. The CDR3 covers 13 residues. Trimming cost V 5 bases and J 6 bases, with 13 bases left between them. DNA for the CDR3: TGTGCCAGCAGTCTCGACAGGAAGGCTGAAGCTTTCTTT. Protein sequence: CASSLDRKAEAFF.

The chain employs TRBV7-2 and TRBJ2-1; 10 bases align to TRBD2. CDR3 length: 15 amino acids. Trimming took 6 bases from V and 5 from J; bases not matched to a gene: 7. Germline-derived CDR1 and CDR2 are SGHTA and FQGNSA. CDR3 in DNA: TGTGCCAGCAGGAAAACTAGCGGGACTGACAATGAGCAGTTCTTC. It codes for CASRKTSGTDNEQFF.

A few counts support this clonotype. The chain recombines TRBV11-2 with TRBJ1-1, with TRBD1 as a possible D gene (5 bases). From germline, CDR1 is SGHAT and CDR2 FQNNGV. V was cut by 5 bases and J by 8 bases, with 18 bases left in between. This CDR3 is built from 14 residues. The CDR3 region has the DNA TGTGCCAGCAGCCCTCGTGGAGGGGCCGGGGAAGCTTTCTTT. It specifies CASSPRGGAGEAFF.

The V call is TRBV20-1, the J call TRBJ2-2; TRBD2 aligns across 7 bases. The CDR3 is 15 residues long. The V gene end was trimmed by 3 bases and the J gene end by 5 bases; junction bases not matched to a gene: 9. Germline-derived CDR1 and CDR2 are DFQATT and SNEGSKA (reference sequence). The CDR3 spells CSASRAGRGTGELFF. The CDR3 nucleotides are TGCAGTGCTAGCCGAGCGGGACGGGGTACCGGGGAGCTGTTTTTT.

This rearrangement joins TRBV4-1 to TRBJ1-2; no firm D call. The V gene lost 3 bases and the J gene lost 3 bases, with 2 bases spanning the gap. Germline CDR1 reads MGHRA; CDR2 reads YSYEKL. The CDR3 is made up of 11 amino acids. The CDR3 bases are TGCGCCAGCAGCCACTACTATGGCTACACCTTC. This translates into CASSHYYGYTF.

There are a few counts of this clonotype. V and J are TRBV24-1 and TRBJ2-3; 10 bases fit TRBD2. This CDR3 contains 19 residues. V shed 5 bases, J shed 10 bases, and the junction held 23 bases outside the gene matches. Germline V gene lookup returns CDR1 KGHDR and CDR2 SFDVKD. CDR3 region: CATSASWVRAGGPGDAQYF. For the CDR3, the DNA is TGTGCCACCAGTGCCTCCTGGGTGAGAGCGGGAGGGCCGGGAGACGCGCAGTATTTT.